The 7 T cell receptor beta chains below come from one sample, sequenced in a study of tumor-infiltrating lymphocytes in primary liver carcinoma. Total RNA (about 500 ng) served as template for TCR beta cDNA synthesis primed by a constant-region primer. Investigators got TCR beta libraries out of three nested multiplex PCR rounds, done with slightly modified ARM-PCR. TRBV1-TRBV30 forward primers paired with a C-beta reverse primer were used in the first two PCR rounds, which ran approximately 11 cycles each. TCRdb called the multiplex PCR reads again in MiXCR, with one record for every CDR3 protein. This table has roughly 120,000 distinct CDR3 sequences, 64% appearing once. Scientists recovered RNA and DNA together from around 20-30 mg of unsorted bulk tissue. Sequencing used liver tumor tissue from sampling region 3. Subset in this sample: tumor region T3, left-lateral pole. Receptor source: an older woman with primary liver carcinoma and hepatitis B virus infection.

This clonotype was observed a single time. A junction boundary mismatches the germline segment, possibly from a read error. This chain joins TRBV28 and TRBJ1-6, with 7 bases lining up with TRBD1. There are 14 residues in the CDR3. Germline-derived CDR1 and CDR2 are MDHEN and SYDVKM. For the CDR3, the DNA is TGTACCAGCAACCGACAGGGATGGGGTTCACCCCTCCACTTT. Translated: CTSNRQGWGSPLHF.

At least ten counts were recorded for this clonotype. CDR3 DNA: TGTGCCAGCAATCAACAGGGGGCGAGGGAGACTGAAGCTTTCTTT. Its translation is CASNQQGARETEAFF. This chain joins TRBV6-2 or TRBV6-3 and TRBJ1-1; 9 bases align to TRBD1. After removal of 7 bases from V and 5 bases from J, the junction contained 11 bases not matched to a gene. Germline assignment: CDR1 MNHEY and CDR2 SVGEGT. The CDR3 has 15 amino acids.

Comment on this clonotype: One end of the junction is discordant with germline, which a read error may explain. The genes are TRBV4-2 and TRBJ2-1; TRBD2 matches at 9 bases. Germline assignment: CDR1 LGHNA and CDR2 YNFKEQ. This CDR3 region has 17 residues. The CDR3 DNA follows: TGTGCCAGCGGCCAAGAAGCAAGGCGGGAGGGGGCCAATGGGCAGTTCTTC. Its translation: CASGQEARREGANGQFF.

To note about this clonotype: It may be a read error: a sequence one base away is much more abundant. The chain links TRBV14 to TRBJ2-1; D possibly corresponds to TRBD1 (6 bases). Per germline, CDR1 SGHDN and CDR2 FVKESK. This CDR3 spans 15 amino acids. The CDR3 DNA sequence: TGTGCCAGCAGCAGAGGGGGACCGCCGCAAAATGATCAGTTCTTC. Its protein product is CASSRGGPPQNDQFF.

This clonotype came up many times. V and J are TRBV10-2 and TRBJ2-1, with D perhaps TRBD2 (5 bases). This CDR3 spans 14 amino acids. V was clipped by 4 bases and J by 10 bases, with 17 bases between them. CDR1 is WSHSY and CDR2 is SAAADI in the germline V gene. This chain's CDR3 is CASSVSRFGSEQFF. DNA of the CDR3: TGCGCCAGCAGTGTGTCTAGGTTTGGGAGCGAGCAGTTCTTC.

This clonotype has more than one count but fewer than ten. The junction differs from germline at one of its ends, possibly a read error. The chain links TRBV11-2 to TRBJ1-5; D uncertain. Germline V lookup: CDR1 SGHAT, CDR2 FQNNGV. There are 13 residues in the CDR3. The CDR3 loop reads CASSSSIDQPQLF. For the CDR3, the DNA is TGTGCCAGCAGCTCATCAATCGATCAGCCCCAGCTTTTT.

This clonotype was observed a handful of times. The rearrangement uses TRBV2 and TRBJ2-5, with 7 nucleotides matching TRBD1. This CDR3 is built from 13 residues. V shed 2 bases, J shed 5 bases, and the junction held 2 bases outside the gene matches. Germline V gene sequence: CDR1 SNHLY, CDR2 FYNNEI. The CDR3 reads CASSESRGETQYF. For the CDR3, the DNA is TGTGCCAGCAGTGAATCCAGGGGGGAGACCCAGTACTTC.